This T cell receptor (beta chain) was observed in a study of shared clonotypes between healthy human individuals. Study-level results: Researchers found naive subsets generally carried larger estimated richness than memory subsets.

Sequencing was at deep level. The assay was immunoSEQ multiplex PCR, and TCRdb's table has in-frame clones only and misses some. The sample comprises 1,500,000 or so clones, around 97% of which are singletons, and approximately 1.1% rests with the top ten. Comment on this clone: Its target is unknown. The sample holds other DNA sequences that translate to the same CDR3.

Germline CDR1 and CDR2: SGDLS and YYNGEE. This CDR3 contains 15 residues. V was shortened by 0 bases and J by 0 bases, with 7 bases between the two germline ends. The receptor was derived from a man aged 25 to 40 in good health. This rearrangement joins TRBV9 to TRBJ2-1, with a weak D call TRBD2 (5 bases). The sample was naive CD4+ T cells sorted from blood. As for subset: CD45RA+ positively selected. CDR3 amino acids: CASSVGSGSYNEQFF. The CDR3 DNA sequence: TGTGCCAGCAGCGTAGGGAGCGGCTCCTACAATGAGCAGTTCTTC.